This T cell receptor beta chain was obtained from a study of human T cells and chemical hapten exposure. V gave up 6 bases and J gave up 2 bases; unmatched junction bases: 5. Per germline, CDR1 SNHLY and CDR2 FYNNEI. This CDR3 has 15 amino acids. The time point: healthy volunteer bleed at 2 weeks. Whole blood, unfractionated, served as the material for total RNA extraction. In its sample, this clonotype was seen many times. Using its own MiXCR run on the RACE reads, TCRdb lists one record per CDR3 protein. The profile shows about 45,000 distinct CDR3 sequences, 4% to 4.5% of them singletons. This chain links TRBV2 with TRBJ2-2, with TRBD1 matching over 8 bases. The sample consisted of whole blood. The TCR originated in a human donor in good health. Some clones in this sample may be carry-over from other donors' samples. In DNA form, the CDR3 reads TGTGCCAGCAGGCTGGACAGGGTAAACACCGGGGAGCTGTTTTTT. Residues: CASRLDRVNTGELFF.